This T cell receptor (beta chain) is from a study of cytomegalovirus exposure and HLA in healthy donors. Worth noting for this clone: The antigen is undetermined.

General observations from the study: The authors later linked a missense DCLRE1C variant to TCR beta V- and J-gene trimming. A reported reduction in N-insertions relative to the roughly 700-donor mean was seen in an Asian-associated ancestry cluster in a later analysis. Analyzed later, association rates of TCRs varied across HLA loci, with DRB1 most and HLA-C fewest.

PCR primers comprised 60 Vbeta and 13 Jbeta primers. The table came from immunoSEQ multiplex PCR; TCRdb's copy has only in-frame clones and leaves some out. The sample lists about 110,000 clones; over 70% were seen once. Germline CDR1 and CDR2: SSHAT and FNYEAQ (reference sequence). This CDR3 has 13 residues. V was pared by 4 bases and J by 4 bases, with 11 bases between. The receptor was derived from a male donor in good health and CMV-seropositive. The chain joins TRBV7-7 to TRBJ2-7, with a tentative D call TRBD1 (6 bases). Source material: PBMCs. The CDR3 protein is CASSYGQTYEQYF. CDR3 DNA sequence: TGTGCCAGCAGCTATGGACAGACGTACGAGCAGTACTTC. The full variable domain, its missing parts supplied by reference TRBV7-7 and TRBJ2-7, is GAGVSQSPRYKVTKRGQDVTLRCDPISSHATLYWYQQALGQGPEFLTYFNYEAQPDKSGLPSDRFSAERPEGSISTLTIQRTEQRDSAMYRCASSYGQTYEQYFGPGTRLTVT.